The 3 T cell receptor beta chains below all came from one sample that was sequenced in a study of blood T cell repertoires in COVID-19. The table came from immunoSEQ multiplex PCR; TCRdb's copy has only in-frame clones and leaves some out. The table includes approximately 91,000 clones, about four fifths detected once. The sample consisted of peripheral blood. The receptors were sampled from a human donor in a cohort sampled during active COVID-19.

CDR3 bases: TGTGCCAGCAGCTTTGAGAGGGTGGATGGCTACACCTTC. Translating gives CASSFERVDGYTF. The rearrangement uses TRBV7-2 and TRBJ1-2; D is undetermined. This CDR3 spans 13 amino acids. CDR1 is SGHTA, CDR2 FQGNSA, per germline. The V and J ends lost 3 bases and 6 bases respectively, with 11 bases between them. The full variable domain, completed using reference TRBV7-2 and TRBJ1-2, is GAGVSQSPSNKVTEKGKDVELRCDPISGHTALYWYRQSLGQGLEFLIYFQGNSAPDKSGLPSDRFSAERTGGSVSTLTIQRTQQEDSAVYLCASSFERVDGYTFGSGTRLTVV.

The J gene is TRBJ2-3, the V gene TRBV6-5; TRBD2 aligns across 7 bases. V dropped 1 base and J dropped 1; count of bases not matched to a gene: 2. CDR3 length equals 15 residues. Germline CDR1 MNHEY, CDR2 SVGAGI. The CDR3 region is CASSYYLAGTDTQYF. In DNA, the CDR3 is TGTGCCAGCAGTTACTATCTAGCGGGCACAGATACGCAGTATTTT.

The rearrangement links TRBV5-6 to TRBJ2-1; a weak D match, TRBD2 (7 bases). V was cut by 5 bases and J by 0 bases, with 18 bases left in between. The germline CDR1 and CDR2 sequences are SGHDT and YYEEEE. The CDR3 is 17 amino acids. Here the CDR3 reads CASRGGLSLSSYNEQFF. The CDR3 DNA reads as TGTGCCAGCAGGGGGGGGCTAAGCCTTAGCTCCTACAATGAGCAGTTCTTC.